The text below deals with one T cell receptor (beta chain). Original analysis: Cell counts per sample came from amplifying reference gene primers. Libraries were prepared by immunoSEQ multiplex PCR; TCRdb keeps only in-frame clonotypes and omits some of them. V and J calls and clone size are copied from that table; D and trimming were computed from the DNA. The repertoire consists of fewer than 200,000 clones, with just over 85% occurring once and the leading ten covering 9%. This entry belongs to a study of blood T cell repertoires in COVID-19. Study overall: Sources were T cells, B-cell-depleted T cells, or PBMCs; the material itself was cDNA or gDNA.

CDR3 length: 14 residues. Germline CDR1 SGHAT, CDR2 FQNNGV. The V end was cut by 1 base, the J end by 4 bases, with 11 bases between. The rearrangement joins TRBV11-2 to TRBJ2-7, with D possibly matching TRBD1 (6 bases). The receptor was isolated from a woman in her late teens or twenties who had recovered from COVID-19. Sequencing was done on a sample of PBMCs or T cells enriched from blood (not recorded which). CDR3 protein: CASSLGAGVYEQYF. The CDR3 region has the DNA TGTGCCAGCAGCTTAGGGGCAGGGGTTTACGAGCAGTACTTC.